This TCR beta chain was sequenced in a study of CXCR3-negative and CXCR3-positive naive CD8 T cells. The method, 5' RACE with UMI labels, was used to prepare the TRB cDNA libraries. TCRdb re-analyzed the 5' RACE reads; it lists each CDR3 protein once, without DNA. This sample contains 50,000 to 60,000 distinct CDR3 sequences. CDR1 and CDR2 from the germline V gene are LNHDA and SQIVND (reference sequence). The CDR3 consists of 14 residues. A note on this clonotype: Its antigen is not known.

In triplicate, each CD8+ T cell subset was sorted at roughly 330,000 cells per replicate. Study results and caveats: More hydrophobic TRB CDR3s occurred in CXCR3-positive than in CXCR3-negative naive cells.

The TCR was taken from a human donor in good health. Some clones in this sample may be carry-over from other donors' samples. The chain recombines TRBV19 with TRBJ2-1; as DNA is missing, the TRBD2 call by TCRdb cannot be tested. Material: naive CXCR3+ CD8+ T cells from blood. Subset noted: CD45RO-CCR7+CD27+CD95- naive CD8+ T cells expressing CXCR3 (TNR3+). The CDR3 here is CASRLAGAYNEQFF. The whole variable domain, remainder taken from reference TRBV19 and TRBJ2-1, is DGGITQSPKYLFRKEGQNVTLSCEQNLNHDAMYWYRQDPGQGLRLIYYSQIVNDFQKGDIAEGYSVSREKKESFPLTVTSAQKNPTAFYLCASRLAGAYNEQFFGPGTRLTVL.